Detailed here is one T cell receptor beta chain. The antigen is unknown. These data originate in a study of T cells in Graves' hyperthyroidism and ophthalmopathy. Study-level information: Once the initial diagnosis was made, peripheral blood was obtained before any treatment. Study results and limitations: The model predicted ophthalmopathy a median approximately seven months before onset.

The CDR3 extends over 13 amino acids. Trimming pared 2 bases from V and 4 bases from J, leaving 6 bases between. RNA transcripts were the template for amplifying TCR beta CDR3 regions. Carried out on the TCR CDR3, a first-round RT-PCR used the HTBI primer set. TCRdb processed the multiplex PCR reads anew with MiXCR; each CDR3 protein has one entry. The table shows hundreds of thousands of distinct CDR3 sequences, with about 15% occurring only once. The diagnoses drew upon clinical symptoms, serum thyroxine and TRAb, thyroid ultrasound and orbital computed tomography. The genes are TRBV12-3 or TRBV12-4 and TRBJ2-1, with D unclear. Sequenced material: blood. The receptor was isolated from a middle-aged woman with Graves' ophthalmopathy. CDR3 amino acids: CASSLRQYNEQFF. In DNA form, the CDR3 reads TGTGCCAGCAGTTTACGTCAGTACAATGAGCAGTTCTTC.